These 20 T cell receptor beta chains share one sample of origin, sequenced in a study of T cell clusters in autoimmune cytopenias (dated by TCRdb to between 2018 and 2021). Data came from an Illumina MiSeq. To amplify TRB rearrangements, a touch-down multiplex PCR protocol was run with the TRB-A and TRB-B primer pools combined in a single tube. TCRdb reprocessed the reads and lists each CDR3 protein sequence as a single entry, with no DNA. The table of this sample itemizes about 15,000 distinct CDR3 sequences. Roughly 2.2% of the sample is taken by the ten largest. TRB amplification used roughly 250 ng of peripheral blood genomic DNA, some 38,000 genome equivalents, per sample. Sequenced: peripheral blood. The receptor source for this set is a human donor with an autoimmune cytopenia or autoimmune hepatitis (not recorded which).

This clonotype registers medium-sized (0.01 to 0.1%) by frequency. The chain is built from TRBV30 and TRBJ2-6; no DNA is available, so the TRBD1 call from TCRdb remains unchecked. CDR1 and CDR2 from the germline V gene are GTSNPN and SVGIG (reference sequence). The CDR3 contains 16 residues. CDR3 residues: CAWRGTGGASANVLTF.

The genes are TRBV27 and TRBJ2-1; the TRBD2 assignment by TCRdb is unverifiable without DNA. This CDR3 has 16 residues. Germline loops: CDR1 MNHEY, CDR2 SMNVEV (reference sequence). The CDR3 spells CASSSQRALRGNEQFF.

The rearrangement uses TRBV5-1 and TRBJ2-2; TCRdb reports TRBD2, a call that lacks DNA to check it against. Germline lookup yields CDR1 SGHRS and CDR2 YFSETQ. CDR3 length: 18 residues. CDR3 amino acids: CASSPRGNAGTNTGELFF.

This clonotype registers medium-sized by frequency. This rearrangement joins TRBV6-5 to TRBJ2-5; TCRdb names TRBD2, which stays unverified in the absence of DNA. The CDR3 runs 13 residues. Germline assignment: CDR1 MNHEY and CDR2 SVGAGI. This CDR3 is CASAGGLQETQYF.

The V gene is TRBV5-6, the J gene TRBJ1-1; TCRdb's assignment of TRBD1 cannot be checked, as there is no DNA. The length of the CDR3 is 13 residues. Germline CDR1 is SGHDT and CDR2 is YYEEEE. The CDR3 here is CASNHRGSTEAFF. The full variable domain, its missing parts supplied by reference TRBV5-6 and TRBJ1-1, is DAGVTQSPTHLIKTRGQQVTLRCSPKSGHDTVSWYQQALGQGPQFIFQYYEEEERQRGNFPDRFSGHQFPNYSSELNVNALLLGDSALYLCASNHRGSTEAFFGQGTRLTVV.

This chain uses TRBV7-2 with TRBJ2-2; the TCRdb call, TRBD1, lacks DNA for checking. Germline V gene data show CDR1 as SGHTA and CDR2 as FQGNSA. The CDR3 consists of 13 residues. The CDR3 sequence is CASSTRQGGELFF.

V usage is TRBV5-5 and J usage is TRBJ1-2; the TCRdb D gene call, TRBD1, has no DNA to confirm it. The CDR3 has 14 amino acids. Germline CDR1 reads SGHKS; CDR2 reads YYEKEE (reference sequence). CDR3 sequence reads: CASSATWTDYGYTF.

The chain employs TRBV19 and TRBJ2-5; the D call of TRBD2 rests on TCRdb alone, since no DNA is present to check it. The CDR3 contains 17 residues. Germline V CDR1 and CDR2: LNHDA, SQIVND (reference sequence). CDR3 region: CASSLLGTSGSRETQYF.

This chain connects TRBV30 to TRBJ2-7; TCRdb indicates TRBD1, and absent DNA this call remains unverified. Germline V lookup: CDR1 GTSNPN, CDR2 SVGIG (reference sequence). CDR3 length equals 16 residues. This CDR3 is CAWSVRATRTSYEQYF. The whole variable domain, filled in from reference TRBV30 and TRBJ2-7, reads SQTIHQWPATLVQPVGSPLSLECTVEGTSNPNLYWYRQAAGRGLQLLFYSVGIGQISSEVPQNLSASRPQDRQFILSSKKLLLSDSGFYLCAWSVRATRTSYEQYFGPGTRLTVT.

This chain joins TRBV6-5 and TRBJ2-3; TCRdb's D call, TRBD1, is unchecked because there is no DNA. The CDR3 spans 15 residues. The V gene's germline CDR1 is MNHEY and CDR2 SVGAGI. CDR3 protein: CASSQQGYGTDTQYF.

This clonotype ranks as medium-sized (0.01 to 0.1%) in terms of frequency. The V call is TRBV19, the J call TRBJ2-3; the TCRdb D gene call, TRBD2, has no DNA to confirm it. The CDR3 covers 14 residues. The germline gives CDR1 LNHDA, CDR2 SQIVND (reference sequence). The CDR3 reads CASSKGLAVDAQYF.

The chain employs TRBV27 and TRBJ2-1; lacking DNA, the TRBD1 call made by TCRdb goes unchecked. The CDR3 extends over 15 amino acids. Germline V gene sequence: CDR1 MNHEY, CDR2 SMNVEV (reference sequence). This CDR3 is CASSQRQGGGNEQFF.

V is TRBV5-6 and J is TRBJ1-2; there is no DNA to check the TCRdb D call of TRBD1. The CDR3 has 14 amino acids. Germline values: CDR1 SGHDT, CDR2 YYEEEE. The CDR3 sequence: CASSSETYREGYTF.

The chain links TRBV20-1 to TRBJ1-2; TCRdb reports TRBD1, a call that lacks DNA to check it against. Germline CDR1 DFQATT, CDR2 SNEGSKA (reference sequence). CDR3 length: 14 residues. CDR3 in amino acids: CSARPAGQNYGYTF.

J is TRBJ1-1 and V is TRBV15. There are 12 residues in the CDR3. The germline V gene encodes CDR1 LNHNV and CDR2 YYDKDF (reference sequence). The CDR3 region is CATDGGNTEAFF.

The chain's CDR3 is CASSYSMDLGTLLTDTQYF. The V call is TRBV6-6, the J call TRBJ2-3; the D call of TRBD1 rests on TCRdb alone, since no DNA is present to check it. Germline CDR1 is MNHNY and CDR2 is SVGAGI (reference sequence). The CDR3 length is 19 residues.

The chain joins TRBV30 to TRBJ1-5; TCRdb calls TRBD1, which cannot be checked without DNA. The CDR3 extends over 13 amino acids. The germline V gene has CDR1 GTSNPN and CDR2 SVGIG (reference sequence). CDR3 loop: CAWTGSSNQPQHF.

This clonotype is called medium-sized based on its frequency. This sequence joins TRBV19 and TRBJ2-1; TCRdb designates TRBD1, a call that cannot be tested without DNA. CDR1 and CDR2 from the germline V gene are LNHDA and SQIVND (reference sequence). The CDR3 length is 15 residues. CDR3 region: CASSFSSGTGGEQFF.

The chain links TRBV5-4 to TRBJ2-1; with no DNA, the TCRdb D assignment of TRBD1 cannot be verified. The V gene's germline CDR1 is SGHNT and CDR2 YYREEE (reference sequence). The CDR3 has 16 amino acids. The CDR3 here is CASSSRTGGYYNEQFF.

CDR3 residues: CSATRLAADTQYF. The chain has TRBV20-1 and TRBJ2-3. Germline CDR1 is DFQATT and CDR2 is SNEGSKA (reference sequence). There are 13 residues in the CDR3.